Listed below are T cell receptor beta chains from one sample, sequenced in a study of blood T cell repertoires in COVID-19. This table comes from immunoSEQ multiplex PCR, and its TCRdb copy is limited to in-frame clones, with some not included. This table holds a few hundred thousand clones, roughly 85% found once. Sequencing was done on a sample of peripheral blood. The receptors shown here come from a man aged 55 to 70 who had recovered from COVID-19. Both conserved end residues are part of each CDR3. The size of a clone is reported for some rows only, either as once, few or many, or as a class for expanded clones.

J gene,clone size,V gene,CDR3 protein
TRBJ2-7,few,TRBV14,CATNYEQYF
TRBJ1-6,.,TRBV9,CASSVGTGGSPLHF
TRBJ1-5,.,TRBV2,CASSPLQGNQPQHF
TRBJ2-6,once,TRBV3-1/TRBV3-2,CASSQGGAGANVLTF
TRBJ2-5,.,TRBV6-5,CASSYSWTGNRETQYF
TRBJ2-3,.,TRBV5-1,CASSSTEGDTQYF
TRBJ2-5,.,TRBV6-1,CASSEGGRQRVETQYF
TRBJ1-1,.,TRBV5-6,CASSPMTGGDTEAFF
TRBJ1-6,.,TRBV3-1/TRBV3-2,CASSRGGGRSPLHF
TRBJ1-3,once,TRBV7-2,CASSSRDSGNTIYF
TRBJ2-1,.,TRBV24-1,CATSRDSSSYNEQFF
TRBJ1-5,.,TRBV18,CASSPGQYNQPQHF
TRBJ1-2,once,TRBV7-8,CASSRRSYGYTF
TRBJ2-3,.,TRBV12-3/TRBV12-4,CASSLGDTQYF
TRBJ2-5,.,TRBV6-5,CASTPGTGARETQYF
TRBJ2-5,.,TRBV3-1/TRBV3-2,CASSQLLVTETQYF
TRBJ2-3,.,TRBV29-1,CSVGRVDTQYF
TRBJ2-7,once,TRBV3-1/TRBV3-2,CASSLRTGGPYEQYF
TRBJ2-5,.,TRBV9,CASSASPGQGSTQYF
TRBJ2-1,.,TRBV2,CASSGKAPGVGNEQFF
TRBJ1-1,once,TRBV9,CASSVGAVTEAFF
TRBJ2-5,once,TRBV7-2,CASSLAVASGRRKETQYF
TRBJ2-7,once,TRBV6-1,CASSEVDRRPYEQYF
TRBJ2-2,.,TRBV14,CASSPRGVTIRELFF
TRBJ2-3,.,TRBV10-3,CAISAAGVGDTQYF
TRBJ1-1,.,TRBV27,CASSLSDRNTEAFF
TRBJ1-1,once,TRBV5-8,CASSLGPGRVTEAFF